This T cell receptor beta chain was sequenced in a study of cytomegalovirus exposure and HLA in healthy donors. General study points: Later genetic work tied a missense DCLRE1C variant to beta-chain V and J trimming. Some TCR beta chains (164 of them) were listed as cytomegalovirus-associated.

Despite likely unrecorded immune exposures, the donors were nominally healthy at the time of sampling. Details on this clone: Its specificity is unknown.

Vbeta (60) and Jbeta (13) primers were used in the PCR. Profiling relied on immunoSEQ multiplex PCR, and the TCRdb table lists in-frame clones only, not all of them. The sample has around 70,000 clones; almost 80% are singletons. Trimming shortened V by 3 bases and J by 1 base, and 15 bases separated the two germline ends. Germline CDR1 GTSNPN, CDR2 SVGIG (reference sequence). The CDR3 runs 15 residues. V gene TRBV30 combines with J gene TRBJ1-1; a weak D match, TRBD1 (5 bases). This clonotype was obtained from a girl under 18 in good health and CMV-seropositive. Sequencing was performed on PBMCs. CDR3 region: CAWSRWGGSNTEAFF. The CDR3 coding sequence is TGTGCCTGGAGCCGGTGGGGGGGATCGAACACTGAAGCTTTCTTT. Using reference TRBV30 and TRBJ1-1 for the parts outside the CDR3, the full variable domain is SQTIHQWPATLVQPVGSPLSLECTVEGTSNPNLYWYRQAAGRGLQLLFYSVGIGQISSEVPQNLSASRPQDRQFILSSKKLLLSDSGFYLCAWSRWGGSNTEAFFGQGTRLTVV.